These 2 T cell receptor beta chains were all obtained from the same sample, sequenced in a study of T cell changes during pregnancy in multiple sclerosis. Produced via immunoSEQ multiplex PCR; TCRdb's table is partial and in-frame only. The table lists about 80,000 clones, 89% of them singletons, with 1.5% to 2% in the top ten. The specimen comprised peripheral blood, sampled before pregnancy. All receptors come from a female donor with multiple sclerosis, enrolled in a pregnancy study.

The chain has TRBV27 and TRBJ2-6; D is undetermined. Germline V gene data show CDR1 as MNHEY and CDR2 as SMNVEV (reference sequence). The CDR3 has 16 residues. The germline V and J ends were trimmed by 1 base and 1 base, with 8 bases remaining between them. The CDR3, as DNA: TGTGCCAGCAGTTTATGGGCCCTATCTGGGGCCAACGTCCTGACTTTC. This gives the protein CASSLWALSGANVLTF.

This chain connects TRBV7-3 to TRBJ2-1, with 8 bases matching TRBD2. After removal of 4 bases from V and 9 bases from J, the junction contained 8 bases not matched to a gene. Germline CDR1 and CDR2: SGHTA and FQGTGA. CDR3 length: 14 residues. Here the CDR3 DNA reads TGTGCCAGCAGCTCGGGACTAGAGTCTGGTGAGCAGTTCTTC. Translation gives CASSSGLESGEQFF.